This TCR beta chain came from a study of T cells after yellow fever vaccination. At the level of the study: Flow sorting relied on CD3, CD45RA, CCR7 and CD95 to obtain EM, EMRA, CM and Tscm memory subsets.

This clonotype was counted many times. Findings and caveats of the study: Booster sampling recovered most clones from primary vaccination (around 97% CD4, approximately 90% CD8).

MiXCR was run by TCRdb on the 5' RACE reads, yielding one entry per CDR3 protein. The table has roughly 11,000 distinct CDR3 sequences, around 5.8% seen once. The CDR3 extends over 14 amino acids. J lost 4 bases, V lost 6 bases, and 9 bases had no gene match. The germline V gene encodes CDR1 SQVTM and CDR2 ANQGSEA. The sequence came from a man younger than 45 who received the YFV17D yellow fever vaccine. Here the sequenced sample was PBMCs, either bulk or a sorted T-cell subset (CD4+, CD8+, memory, or dextramer-sorted; not recorded which), taken on the day of the yellow fever booster vaccination. The rearrangement uses TRBV29-1 and TRBJ1-3, with 7 positions matching TRBD1. The CDR3 sequence is CSVLPGTVGNTIYF. The CDR3 coding sequence is TGCAGCGTCCTGCCCGGGACAGTGGGAAACACCATATATTTT.